The source of this TCR beta chain is a study of CD8+ T cells in alopecia areata. CDR1 and CDR2 from the germline V gene are SQVTM and ANQGSEA. The V segment lost 4 bases and the J segment 4 bases; nucleotides outside the gene matches: 6. The length of the CDR3 is 13 residues. Sequencing used cDNA as its template, made by extracting RNA and reverse transcribing it. Sequencing used immunoSEQ multiplex PCR; TCRdb keeps in-frame clones, though not all of them. The sample has fewer than 250,000 clones, about 64% seen once. Noted treatment: oral pan-JAK inhibitor, 5-10 mg twice daily. The sorting of PBMCs gave CD4+ and CD8+ T cells.

The sequences come from CD4+ T cells sorted from blood, collected at week 4, from a patient treated with tofacitinib. This TCR derives from a human donor with alopecia areata. The V and J genes are TRBV29-1 and TRBJ2-5, with 7 nucleotides matching TRBD1. The CDR3: CSVGQGQGETQYF. CDR3 nucleotide sequence: TGCAGCGTTGGACAGGGTCAGGGAGAGACCCAGTACTTC.